The 20 T cell receptor beta chains below come from one sample, sequenced in a study of T cells in Graves' hyperthyroidism and ophthalmopathy (dated 2019 in TCRdb). The library was generated by multiplex PCR. The sequencer listed for this sample is Illumina HiSeq 2000. TCR beta CDR3 regions were amplified from RNA transcripts. The TCR CDR3 was subjected to a first round of RT-PCR using the HTBI primer set and the Qiagen OneStep RT-PCR kit. Using fastp trimming at Q25 and MiXCR clonotype assembly, TCRdb reanalyzed the public sequencing data and kept in-frame beta chains. Merged by CDR3 protein, the rows form single entries marked with the most common genes and DNA. The sample records hundreds of thousands of distinct CDR3 sequences, roughly a sixth of which are singletons. Of the sample, about 20% is held by the ten largest clones. Specimen: blood. Every receptor here comes from a woman aged 18-29 years with Graves' hyperthyroidism.

The chain employs TRBV14 and TRBJ1-2, with TRBD1 identical over 11 bases. The CDR3 length is 15 residues. V lost 1 base to trimming and J lost 7 bases; unmatched junction nucleotides: 5. Germline V gene data show CDR1 as SGHDN and CDR2 as FVKESK. CDR3 sequence: CASSQGPGQGGGYTF. The CDR3 nucleotides are TGTGCCAGCAGCCAAGGCCCGGGACAGGGGGGTGGCTACACCTTC.

This clonotype was counted a few times. The rearrangement uses TRBV10-3 and TRBJ2-1; 8 positions agree with TRBD1. The CDR3 sequence is 14 residues long. The junction had 8 bases not matched to a gene; V was cut back by 6 bases and J by 7 bases. CDR1 ENHRY and CDR2 SYGVKD come from the germline V gene. The CDR3 nucleotides read TGTGCCATCAGCGATCAGGGGGCTCGTAATGAGCAGTTCTTC. Protein: CAISDQGARNEQFF.

V usage is TRBV7-9 and J usage is TRBJ1-1; D ambiguous. Trimming took off 2 bases at V and 1 base at J, with 8 bases between the two ends. CDR1 and CDR2 (germline): SEHNR, FQNEAQ (reference sequence). The CDR3 spans 14 residues. The CDR3 region is CASSLNRENTEAFF. The CDR3 nucleotides are TGTGCCAGCAGCTTAAACAGAGAGAACACTGAAGCTTTCTTT.

The rearrangement uses TRBV19 and TRBJ2-3; D is possibly TRBD1 (5 bases). V dropped 10 bases and J dropped 2 bases, with 13 bases sitting between them. This CDR3 is 13 amino acids long. Germline V gene lookup returns CDR1 LNHDA and CDR2 SQIVND (reference sequence). CDR3 in amino acids: CATSATDTDTQYF. CDR3 DNA: TGTGCCACTTCCGCGACAGACACAGATACGCAGTATTTT.

This rearrangement joins TRBV5-1 to TRBJ1-1; D is possibly TRBD1 (5 bases). Trimming shortened V by 7 bases and J by 1 base, and 14 bases separated the two germline ends. The CDR3 consists of 14 residues. Per germline, CDR1 SGHRS and CDR2 YFSETQ. As DNA, the CDR3 is TGCGCCAGCGGACCCGGGACGACGAACACTGAAGCTTTCTTT. Its protein product is CASGPGTTNTEAFF.

This clonotype was counted ten times or more. The chain joins TRBV28 to TRBJ2-7; possible D gene TRBD2, 5 bases. The V gene lost 5 bases and the J gene lost 4 bases, with 18 bases spanning the gap. CDR3 length equals 15 residues. The V gene's germline CDR1 is MDHEN and CDR2 SYDVKM. For the CDR3, the DNA is TGTGCCAGCAGTGATGGTCAAGGAAGGAGGTACGAGCAGTACTTC. Residues: CASSDGQGRRYEQYF.

This clonotype was recorded at least ten times. The CDR3 bases are TGTGCCAGCAGAAGGTCCGGGGGCACTGAAGCTTTCTTT. This codes for CASRRSGGTEAFF. J is TRBJ1-1 and V is TRBV2; D is possibly TRBD1 (5 bases). Germline lookup yields CDR1 SNHLY and CDR2 FYNNEI. The V and J ends lost 6 bases and 4 bases respectively, with 12 bases between them. CDR3 length equals 13 residues. Using reference TRBV2 and TRBJ1-1 for the parts outside the CDR3, the full variable domain is EPEVTQTPSHQVTQMGQEVILRCVPISNHLYFYWYRQILGQKVEFLVSFYNNEISEKSEIFDDQFSVERPDGSNFTLKIRSTKLEDSAMYFCASRRSGGTEAFFGQGTRLTVV.

This clonotype has a handful of counts. The genes are TRBV25-1 and TRBJ1-2, with D possibly being TRBD1 (6 bases). This CDR3 is 15 amino acids long. CDR1 and CDR2 (germline): MGHDK, SYGVNS. V was pared by 3 bases and J by 6 bases, with 17 bases between. Here the CDR3 DNA reads TGTGCCAGCAGTGAGCAGGGGAGATGGAGTGATGGCTACACCTTC. Its translation is CASSEQGRWSDGYTF.

This clonotype has a handful of counts. A far larger clone is just one base off, so this is likely a read error. The chain couples TRBV2 to TRBJ1-1; D is possibly TRBD1 (6 bases). The CDR3 runs to 13 residues. Germline V gene sequence: CDR1 SNHLY, CDR2 FYNNEI. The CDR3 reads CACSEQGNTEAFF. The CDR3 bases are TGTGCCTGCAGTGAACAGGGGAACACTGAAGCTTTCTTT.

This clonotype has ten or more counts. The V gene is TRBV7-9, the J gene TRBJ2-5; 8 positions match TRBD2. V lost 5 bases to trimming and J lost 5 bases; unmatched junction nucleotides: 4. Germline assignment: CDR1 SEHNR and CDR2 FQNEAQ (reference sequence). The CDR3 loop spans 13 amino acids. Here the CDR3 DNA reads TGTGCCAGCAGCGGACTAGCAGGGGAGACCCAGTACTTC. This codes for CASSGLAGETQYF.

The chain has TRBV28 and TRBJ2-1; TRBD2 aligns across 11 bases. CDR1 MDHEN and CDR2 SYDVKM come from the germline V gene. With 8 bases clipped from V and 7 bases from J, the junction kept 1 base outside the gene matches. This CDR3 has 12 residues. CDR3 sequence reads: CASLAGGNEQFF. CDR3 sequence (DNA): TGTGCCAGCTTAGCGGGAGGGAATGAGCAGTTCTTC.

The chain links TRBV6-2 or TRBV6-3 to TRBJ2-1; D not resolved. Germline values: CDR1 MNHEY, CDR2 SVGEGT. The CDR3 spans 15 residues. V was cut by 5 bases and J by 5 bases, with 16 bases left in between. CDR3 sequence reads: CASSVRFGPNNEQFF. The CDR3, as DNA: TGTGCCAGCAGTGTGCGTTTCGGCCCGAACAATGAGCAGTTCTTC.

The gene calls are TRBV20-1 and TRBJ2-1, with TRBD2 matching 9 bases. Losses at the gene ends were 3 bases for V and 3 bases for J; bases not matched to a gene: 12. Germline CDR1 DFQATT, CDR2 SNEGSKA (reference sequence). The CDR3 runs 17 residues. The CDR3 loop is CSARGASGTGGYNEQFF. The CDR3 nucleotides read TGCAGTGCTAGGGGGGCTAGCGGGACGGGGGGCTACAATGAGCAGTTCTTC.

This sequence joins TRBV29-1 and TRBJ2-2; no clear D. The CDR3 has 11 residues. V lost 3 bases, J lost 3 bases, and 2 bases lay in between. Germline V gives CDR1 SQVTM, CDR2 ANQGSEA. The CDR3 DNA sequence: TGCAGCGTTGAGGACACCGGGGAGCTGTTTTTT. Translation gives CSVEDTGELFF.

This clonotype was detected a few times. This sequence joins TRBV5-1 and TRBJ2-7; 8 bases agree with TRBD2. Germline values: CDR1 SGHRS, CDR2 YFSETQ. With 0 bases clipped from V and 3 bases from J, the junction kept 5 bases outside the gene matches. This CDR3 has 15 residues. The CDR3: CASSLGWTSSYEQYF. The CDR3 nucleotides read TGCGCCAGCAGCTTGGGTTGGACTAGCAGCTACGAGCAGTACTTC.

A word on this clonotype: Germline is not matched at one junction end, which may reflect a read error. The rearrangement joins TRBV7-7 to TRBJ1-4; the D gene is possibly TRBD1 (6 bases). Germline CDR1 and CDR2: SSHAT and FNYEAQ (reference sequence). This CDR3 contains 15 residues. The chain's CDR3 is CASSLVTGPNEKLFF. The CDR3 region has the DNA TGTGCTAGCAGCTTAGTGACAGGACCGAATGAAAAACTGTTTTTT.

Many counts were recorded for this clonotype. This sequence joins TRBV18 and TRBJ2-1; TRBD1 aligns across 7 bases. The germline V gene has CDR1 KGHSH and CDR2 LQKENI. The junction had 2 bases not matched to a gene; V was cut back by 1 base and J by 5 bases. This CDR3 spans 14 amino acids. The chain's CDR3 is CASSPQGANNEQFF. The DNA for the CDR3 is TGTGCCAGCTCACCACAGGGGGCAAACAATGAGCAGTTCTTC.

This clonotype was seen a few times. The rearrangement joins TRBV4-1 to TRBJ2-7; TRBD2 aligns across 10 bases. The CDR3 is made up of 15 amino acids. CDR1 MGHRA and CDR2 YSYEKL come from the germline V gene. V trimming: 0 bases; J trimming: 5 bases; junction bases outside the gene matches: 4. CDR3 in amino acids: CASSQEGLASDEQYF. For the CDR3, the DNA is TGCGCCAGCAGCCAAGAGGGACTAGCGTCTGACGAGCAGTACTTC.

This clonotype came up many times. The chain has TRBV28 and TRBJ2-3; tentatively, D is TRBD2 (6 bases). This CDR3 has 16 residues. CDR1 MDHEN and CDR2 SYDVKM come from the germline V gene. V was shortened by 1 base and J by 5 bases, with 16 bases between the two germline ends. For the CDR3, the DNA is TGTGCCAGCAGTTTATTAGGTAGCGGCCCCGGAGATACGCAGTATTTT. Its protein is CASSLLGSGPGDTQYF.

Concerning this clonotype itself: A read error may be the cause here, since a much bigger clone is one base away. The rearrangement uses TRBV3-1 and TRBJ2-5; D unclear. Looked up from germline, CDR1 is LGHDT and CDR2 is YNNKEL (reference sequence). The CDR3 length is 14 residues. Deletions cut 7 bases from V and 4 bases from J, with 16 bases between. The CDR3 sequence is CASIREDGLETQYF. CDR3 DNA: TGTGCCAGCATCCGAGAGGACGGATTAGAGACCCAGTACTTC.